This entry lists 32 T cell receptor beta chains sequenced from one sample in a study of OX40 agonist ivuxolimab in advanced cancers. The library was prepared using the immunoSEQ multiplex PCR assay. Not all clones reach the TCRdb copy of this immuneACCESS table, which keeps in-frame sequences only. Checked studies attribute under half of the gap to unresolved V genes and leave the rest unexplained. For this sample the table gives under 90,000 clones, of which roughly 80% were detected only once. The biggest ten clones account for over 1.3% of the sample. The sequencing here drew on CD4+ or CD8+ T cells sorted from blood, taken in a trial of the OX40 agonist ivuxolimab. These receptors were taken from an adult with an advanced solid tumor such as melanoma, head and neck, liver or kidney cancer.

This sequence joins TRBV9 and TRBJ2-1; no clear D gene. The germline CDR1 and CDR2 sequences are SGDLS and YYNGEE. The CDR3 spans 17 residues. V was trimmed by 4 bases and J by 0 bases, leaving 17 bases between them. The CDR3: CASSSPGPRSSYNEQFF. CDR3 in DNA: TGTGCCAGCAGCTCCCCCGGGCCGAGGAGCTCCTACAATGAGCAGTTCTTC.

The chain carries TRBV7-2 and TRBJ2-1; D is possibly TRBD1 (6 bases). This CDR3 has 15 residues. V was trimmed by 1 base and J by 4 bases, leaving 11 bases between them. The germline V gene encodes CDR1 SGHTA and CDR2 FQGNSA. The DNA for the CDR3 is TGTGCCAGCAGCTTAGGGCAGGGGCGATACAATGAGCAGTTCTTC. Translation: CASSLGQGRYNEQFF. Variable domain in full (rest from reference TRBV7-2 and TRBJ2-1): GAGVSQSPSNKVTEKGKDVELRCDPISGHTALYWYRQSLGQGLEFLIYFQGNSAPDKSGLPSDRFSAERTGGSVSTLTIQRTQQEDSAVYLCASSLGQGRYNEQFFGPGTRLTVL.

V usage is TRBV19 and J usage is TRBJ2-1; possible D gene TRBD1, 5 bases. The CDR3 is 13 amino acids. Per the germline V gene, CDR1 is LNHDA and CDR2 is SQIVND (reference sequence). V gave up 4 bases and J gave up 9 bases, with 13 bases separating them. CDR3 in amino acids: CASSTQAPGEQFF. The CDR3 nucleotides read TGTGCCAGTAGTACACAGGCCCCCGGTGAGCAGTTCTTC.

The rearrangement joins TRBV7-7 to TRBJ2-5; D call uncertain. CDR1 is SSHAT, CDR2 FNYEAQ, per germline (reference sequence). CDR3 length equals 13 residues. With 4 bases removed from V and 2 bases from J, the gap between germline ends came to 8 bases. CDR3 region: CASSSARQETQYF. In nucleotides, the CDR3 is TGTGCCAGCAGCTCTGCAAGACAAGAGACCCAGTACTTC.

V and J are TRBV7-9 and TRBJ1-4, with D unclear. The germline V and J ends were trimmed by 1 base and 5 bases, with 11 bases remaining between them. Germline CDR1 and CDR2: SEHNR and FQNEAQ (reference sequence). The CDR3 has 15 amino acids. The CDR3 reads CASSLELAENEKLFF. Here the CDR3 DNA reads TGTGCCAGCAGCTTAGAATTGGCAGAAAATGAAAAACTGTTTTTT.

V and J are TRBV12-2 and TRBJ2-3; the D call of TRBD2 is as the table states it, not checked on the DNA. TRBV12-2 is recorded as a pseudogene. The CDR3 totals 19 residues. Here the CDR3 DNA reads TGTGCAAGTCGCTTAGGGGCTTTCCCAGCGGCCCCTCGGGCAGATACGCAGTATTTT. Protein sequence: CASRLGAFPAAPRADTQYF.

In its sample, this clone was seen once. The chain couples TRBV7-2 to TRBJ1-5; 8 bases fit TRBD1. Germline V gene sequence: CDR1 SGHTA, CDR2 FQGNSA. J gave up 2 bases and V 5 bases, and 5 bases lay outside the gene matches. CDR3 length: 15 residues. CDR3 coding DNA: TGTGCCAGCAGCCCCGGGACAGGTCGCAATCAGCCCCAGCATTTT. This gives the protein CASSPGTGRNQPQHF.

The rearrangement uses TRBV5-6 and TRBJ1-4; 7 positions match TRBD1. CDR3 size: 14 residues. Germline loops: CDR1 SGHDT, CDR2 YYEEEE. The V segment lost 2 bases and the J segment 2 bases; nucleotides outside the gene matches: 0. The CDR3 sequence is CASSLQGTNEKLFF. The CDR3 region has the DNA TGTGCCAGCAGCTTACAGGGGACTAATGAAAAACTGTTTTTT. The complete variable domain, with remaining parts taken from reference TRBV5-6 and TRBJ1-4, reads DAGVTQSPTHLIKTRGQQVTLRCSPKSGHDTVSWYQQALGQGPQFIFQYYEEEERQRGNFPDRFSGHQFPNYSSELNVNALLLGDSALYLCASSLQGTNEKLFFGSGTQLSVL.

This chain uses TRBV27 with TRBJ2-7; D uncertain. Trimming removed 6 bases at V and 0 bases at J, with 15 bases between. This CDR3 is built from 15 residues. Looked up from germline, CDR1 is MNHEY and CDR2 is SMNVEV (reference sequence). The CDR3 is CASRKGRTSSYEQYF. The CDR3, as DNA: TGTGCCAGCAGAAAAGGACGGACGAGCTCCTACGAGCAGTACTTC.

In nucleotides, the CDR3 is TGTGCCAGCAGTGAAAACGGACCAAGGACTGAAGCTTTCTTT. It yields the protein CASSENGPRTEAFF. The V gene is TRBV6-1, the J gene TRBJ1-1; D not resolved. The CDR3 consists of 14 residues. CDR1 and CDR2 (germline): MNHNS, SASEGT. V lost 2 bases and J lost 5, with 12 bases in between.

V and J are TRBV29-1 and TRBJ1-2; TRBD1 matches at 8 bases. The CDR3 spans 13 residues. V dropped 1 base and J dropped 8; count of bases not matched to a gene: 6. Germline loops: CDR1 SQVTM, CDR2 ANQGSEA. Written as DNA, the CDR3 is TGCAGCGTTGAAGTCAGGGGGCGCCGAGGCTACACCTTC. It specifies CSVEVRGRRGYTF.

The count of this clone is one. The chain recombines TRBV5-1 with TRBJ1-2, with D tentatively TRBD1 (6 bases). V was pared by 6 bases and J by 1 base, with 19 bases between. CDR3 size: 16 residues. Germline V gene sequence: CDR1 SGHRS, CDR2 YFSETQ. Written as DNA, the CDR3 is TGCGCCAGCACCTGGGGGGGCTGGGGAGTTAACTATGGCTACACCTTC. This sequence encodes CASTWGGWGVNYGYTF.

The J gene is TRBJ1-4, the V gene TRBV18; 12 bases are shared with TRBD1. The CDR3 extends over 16 amino acids. V was pared by 4 bases and J by 5 bases, with 5 bases of the junction left unmatched. Germline assignment: CDR1 KGHSH and CDR2 LQKENI. The CDR3 loop reads CASSLGTGGTNEKLFF. The CDR3 nucleotides read TGTGCCAGCTCACTTGGGACAGGGGGCACGAATGAAAAACTGTTTTTT.

The chain couples TRBV19 to TRBJ1-4; D is ambiguous. Germline lookup yields CDR1 LNHDA and CDR2 SQIVND (reference sequence). The CDR3 has 16 amino acids. V was pared by 8 bases and J by 0 bases, with 16 bases between. The CDR3 DNA sequence: TGTGCCAGTGATGAAAGAGGAGATGCAACTAATGAAAAACTGTTTTTT. Translated, it gives CASDERGDATNEKLFF.

The chain recombines TRBV7-9 with TRBJ2-3; TRBD2 might be the D (6 bases). Germline lookup yields CDR1 SEHNR and CDR2 FQNEAQ (reference sequence). The germline V and J ends were trimmed by 4 bases and 1 base, with 6 bases remaining between them. This CDR3 is built from 13 residues. In DNA, the CDR3 is TGTGCCAGCAGCTGGGGGGGCACAGATACGCAGTATTTT. Translation: CASSWGGTDTQYF.

This clone was detected only once. V is TRBV18 and J is TRBJ2-5, with D perhaps assigned TRBD1 or TRBD2 (5 bases each). Looked up from germline, CDR1 is KGHSH and CDR2 is LQKENI. Between the trimmed V and J ends, which lost 4 bases and 4 bases, there was a span of 16 bases. This CDR3 has 15 amino acids. The CDR3 region has the DNA TGTGCCAGCTCACGACAAGCCGGGGCCCCAGAGACCCAGTACTTC. It encodes CASSRQAGAPETQYF.

This clone was picked up a small number of times. The chain joins TRBV7-9 to TRBJ2-7; D call uncertain. Trimming took off 1 base at V and 7 bases at J, with 17 bases between the two ends. CDR3 length equals 15 residues. Per the germline V gene, CDR1 is SEHNR and CDR2 is FQNEAQ (reference sequence). The CDR3: CASSLGTAAVGEQYF. The CDR3 coding sequence is TGTGCCAGCAGCTTAGGGACGGCGGCGGTAGGGGAGCAGTACTTC.

This rearrangement joins TRBV4-2 to TRBJ2-2, with D possibly called TRBD1 or TRBD2 (6 bases each). V dropped 0 bases and J dropped 4 bases, with 21 bases sitting between them. Germline assignment: CDR1 LGHNA and CDR2 YNFKEQ. The CDR3 consists of 19 residues. This CDR3 is CASSQDRRRPGAGTGELFF. The CDR3 DNA sequence: TGTGCCAGCAGCCAAGATCGACGGCGGCCGGGGGCGGGCACCGGGGAGCTGTTTTTT.

The V gene is TRBV7-2, the J gene TRBJ2-5; D possibly corresponds to TRBD2 (6 bases). The CDR3 extends over 14 amino acids. Trimming pared 4 bases from V and 4 bases from J, leaving 13 bases between. Germline assignment: CDR1 SGHTA and CDR2 FQGNSA. The CDR3 spells CASSSDRGGETQYF. The CDR3 bases are TGTGCCAGCAGCTCCGATCGGGGAGGAGAGACCCAGTACTTC.

The chain uses TRBV12-2 and TRBJ2-5; the table's D call TRBD1 went unverified against the DNA. TRBV12-2 is listed as a pseudogene. This CDR3 is 20 amino acids long. For the CDR3, the DNA is TGTGCAAGTCGCTTCAAGGGATACGCCCAGGACAGGGGCGGGGGAGAGACCCAGTACTTC. Translating it yields CASRFKGYAQDRGGGETQYF.

The V call is TRBV10-2, the J call TRBJ2-5; D call uncertain. The V gene lost 2 bases and the J gene lost 3 bases, with 4 bases spanning the gap. Germline V gene data show CDR1 as WSHSY and CDR2 as SAAADI. The CDR3 is 12 residues long. The CDR3 here is CASSEKKETQYF. As DNA, the CDR3 is TGCGCCAGCAGTGAGAAGAAAGAGACCCAGTACTTC.

V and J are TRBV19 and TRBJ2-2; possible D gene TRBD2, 6 bases. CDR1 and CDR2 (germline): LNHDA, SQIVND (reference sequence). Trimming shortened V by 4 bases and J by 2 bases, and 14 bases separated the two germline ends. The CDR3 has 16 residues. The CDR3 protein is CASSNWGRSNTGELFF. The CDR3 DNA reads as TGTGCCAGTAGTAATTGGGGGAGGAGCAACACCGGGGAGCTGTTTTTT.

The chain joins TRBV27 to TRBJ2-7; perhaps TRBD1 as D (5 bases). The CDR3 covers 14 residues. The V gene's germline CDR1 is MNHEY and CDR2 SMNVEV (reference sequence). V was pared by 6 bases and J by 0 bases, with 12 bases between. CDR3 sequence: CASRQAGPSYEQYF. The CDR3 DNA follows: TGTGCCAGCAGACAGGCAGGGCCCTCCTACGAGCAGTACTTC.

The chain employs TRBV6-1 and TRBJ2-7; D gene uncertain. The CDR3 is 14 amino acids. Between the trimmed V and J ends, which lost 6 bases and 3 bases, there was a span of 15 bases. Germline V gene data show CDR1 as MNHNS and CDR2 as SASEGT. CDR3 loop: CASRSGPPGYEQYF. The CDR3 nucleotides read TGTGCCAGCAGGTCCGGGCCGCCGGGCTACGAGCAGTACTTC.

CDR3 DNA: TGTGCCAGCAGCCAAAGGACAGTGGGCACAGATACGCAGTATTTT. It translates to CASSQRTVGTDTQYF. The gene calls are TRBV7-6 and TRBJ2-3, with TRBD1 as a possible D gene (6 bases). The CDR3 contains 15 residues. Trimming cost V 5 bases and J 1 base, with 13 bases left between them. CDR1 and CDR2 (germline): SGHVS, FNYEAQ.

The chain links TRBV16 to TRBJ1-2, with TRBD1 identical over 10 bases. Germline V gives CDR1 KGHSY, CDR2 FQNENV. CDR3 length: 16 residues. V shed 2 bases, J shed 7 bases, and the junction held 10 bases outside the gene matches. The CDR3 spells CASSQMDPRTGGGYTF. The CDR3 coding sequence is TGTGCCAGCAGCCAAATGGACCCTCGGACAGGGGGTGGCTACACCTTC.

The V call is TRBV6-5, the J call TRBJ2-5; a weak D match, TRBD1 (5 bases). The germline gives CDR1 MNHEY, CDR2 SVGAGI. Trimming shortened V by 4 bases and J by 5 bases, and 14 bases separated the two germline ends. The CDR3 consists of 14 residues. The CDR3 protein is CASSSPRVGETQYF. CDR3 sequence (DNA): TGTGCCAGCAGTTCCCCCAGGGTGGGGGAGACCCAGTACTTC.

The sample holds a few counts of this clone. The chain recombines TRBV10-1 with TRBJ1-2; 7 nucleotides match TRBD1. Germline values: CDR1 WNHNN, CDR2 SYGVQD (reference sequence). CDR3 length: 12 residues. V gave up 2 bases and J gave up 8 bases; unmatched junction bases: 2. CDR3 loop: CASSEGTVGYTF. The CDR3, as DNA: TGCGCCAGCAGTGAGGGGACAGTCGGCTACACCTTC.

The chain couples TRBV11-2 to TRBJ2-3; TRBD2 matches at 8 bases. The CDR3 extends over 18 amino acids. CDR1 and CDR2 (germline): SGHAT, FQNNGV. J lost 4 bases, V lost 0 bases, and 12 bases had no gene match. The CDR3 spells CASSLDGLRGGPSDTQYF. CDR3 nucleotide sequence: TGTGCCAGCAGCTTAGATGGGCTTCGGGGGGGGCCATCAGATACGCAGTATTTT.

The gene calls are TRBV19 and TRBJ2-5; D unclear. CDR1 and CDR2 (germline): LNHDA, SQIVND (reference sequence). The CDR3 totals 13 residues. V lost 7 bases and J lost 4, with 13 bases in between. CDR3 sequence: CASNEDLGETQYF. Here the CDR3 DNA reads TGTGCCAGTAATGAGGATTTGGGAGAGACCCAGTACTTC.

The chain uses TRBV7-8 and TRBJ1-6; no reliable D call. Germline V gene sequence: CDR1 SGHVS, CDR2 FQNEAQ. Trimming shortened V by 8 bases and J by 0 bases, and 23 bases separated the two germline ends. The CDR3 covers 19 residues. CDR3 in DNA: TGTGCCAGCTCCAGGATGGAGTTGGGAGGCGGCTCCTATAATTCACCCCTCCACTTT. This sequence encodes CASSRMELGGGSYNSPLHF.

This rearrangement joins TRBV6-5 to TRBJ2-3; D possibly corresponds to TRBD2 (6 bases). The CDR3 totals 14 residues. V was clipped by 6 bases and J by 2 bases, with 12 bases between them. Germline V gene data show CDR1 as MNHEY and CDR2 as SVGAGI. This chain's CDR3 is CASSLLANTDTQYF. Here the CDR3 DNA reads TGTGCCAGCAGCTTACTAGCTAACACAGATACGCAGTATTTT.